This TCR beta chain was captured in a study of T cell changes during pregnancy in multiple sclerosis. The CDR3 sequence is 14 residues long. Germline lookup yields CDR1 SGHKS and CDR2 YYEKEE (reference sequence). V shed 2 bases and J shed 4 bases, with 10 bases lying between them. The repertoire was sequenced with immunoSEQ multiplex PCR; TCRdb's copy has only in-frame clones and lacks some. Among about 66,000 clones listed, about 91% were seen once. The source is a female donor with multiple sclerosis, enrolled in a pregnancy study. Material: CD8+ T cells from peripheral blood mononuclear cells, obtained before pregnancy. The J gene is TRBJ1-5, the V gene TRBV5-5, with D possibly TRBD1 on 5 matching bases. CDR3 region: CASSFPGPNQPQHF. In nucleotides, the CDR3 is TGTGCCAGCAGCTTCCCAGGGCCGAATCAGCCCCAGCATTTT.